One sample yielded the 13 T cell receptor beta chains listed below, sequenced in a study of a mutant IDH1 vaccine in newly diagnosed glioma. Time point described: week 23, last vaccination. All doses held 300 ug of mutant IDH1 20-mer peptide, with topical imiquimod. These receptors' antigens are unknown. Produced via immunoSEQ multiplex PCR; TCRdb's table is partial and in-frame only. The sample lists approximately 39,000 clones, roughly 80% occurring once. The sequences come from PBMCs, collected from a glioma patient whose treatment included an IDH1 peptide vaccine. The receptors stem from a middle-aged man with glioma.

The CDR3 DNA reads TGTGCCAGTAGTACTGGACTAGCGGGGCCAGATACGCAGTATTTT. Protein product: CASSTGLAGPDTQYF. The chain couples TRBV19 to TRBJ2-3; TRBD2 aligns across 12 bases. The germline V gene encodes CDR1 LNHDA and CDR2 SQIVND (reference sequence). Trimming took 4 bases from V and 4 from J; bases not matched to a gene: 3. The CDR3 loop spans 15 amino acids.

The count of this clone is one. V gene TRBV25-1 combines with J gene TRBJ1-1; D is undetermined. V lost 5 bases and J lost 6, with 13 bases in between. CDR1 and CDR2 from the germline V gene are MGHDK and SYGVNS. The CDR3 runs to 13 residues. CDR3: CASSQTPGSEAFF. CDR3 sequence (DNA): TGTGCCAGCAGTCAAACCCCAGGCTCTGAAGCTTTCTTT.

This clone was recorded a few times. For the CDR3, the DNA is TGCGCCAGCAGCCAAGATATCGAGCGGGGATACTACAATGAGCAGTTCTTC. Translation: CASSQDIERGYYNEQFF. V and J are TRBV4-3 and TRBJ2-1; 7 bases fit TRBD2. Trimming cost V 0 bases and J 3 bases; bases outside gene matches: 8. This CDR3 is 17 amino acids long. Looked up from germline, CDR1 is LGHNA and CDR2 is YSLEER.

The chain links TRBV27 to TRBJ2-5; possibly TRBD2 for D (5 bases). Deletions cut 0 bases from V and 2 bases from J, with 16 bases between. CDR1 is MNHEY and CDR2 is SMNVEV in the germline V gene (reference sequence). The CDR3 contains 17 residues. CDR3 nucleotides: TGTGCCAGCAGTTTATCGTGGCCGGGAAGGAGTCAAGAGACCCAGTACTTC. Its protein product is CASSLSWPGRSQETQYF.

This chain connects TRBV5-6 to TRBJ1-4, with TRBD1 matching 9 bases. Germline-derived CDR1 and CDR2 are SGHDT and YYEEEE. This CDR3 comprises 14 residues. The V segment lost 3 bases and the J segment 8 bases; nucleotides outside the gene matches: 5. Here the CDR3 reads CASSWGQGWEKLFF. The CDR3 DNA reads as TGTGCCAGCAGCTGGGGACAGGGCTGGGAAAAACTGTTTTTT.

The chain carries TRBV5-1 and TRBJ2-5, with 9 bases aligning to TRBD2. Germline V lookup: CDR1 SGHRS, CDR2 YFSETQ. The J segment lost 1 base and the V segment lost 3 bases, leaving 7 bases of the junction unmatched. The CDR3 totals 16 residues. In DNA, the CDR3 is TGCGCCAGCAGCTCGGGGCTAGCGGGAACCCAAGAGACCCAGTACTTC. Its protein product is CASSSGLAGTQETQYF.

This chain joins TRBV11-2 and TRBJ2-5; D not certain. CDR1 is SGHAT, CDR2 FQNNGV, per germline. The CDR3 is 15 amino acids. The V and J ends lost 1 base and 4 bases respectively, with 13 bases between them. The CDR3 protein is CASSLVQPSPETQYF. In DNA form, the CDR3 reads TGTGCCAGCAGCTTAGTACAGCCCTCTCCAGAGACCCAGTACTTC.

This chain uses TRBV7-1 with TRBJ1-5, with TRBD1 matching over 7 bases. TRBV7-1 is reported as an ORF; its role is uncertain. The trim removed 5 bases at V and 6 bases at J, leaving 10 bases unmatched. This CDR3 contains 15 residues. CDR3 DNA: TGTGCCAGCAGCATACAGGGGAATCCCGGTCAGCCCCAGCATTTT. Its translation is CASSIQGNPGQPQHF.

In nucleotides, the CDR3 is TGTGCCAGCAGCCCGACAGGGGAAGGTGGCTACACCTTC. It codes for CASSPTGEGGYTF. The chain is built from TRBV5-4 and TRBJ1-2; 8 nucleotides line up with TRBD1. The CDR3 runs to 13 residues. From germline, CDR1 is SGHNT and CDR2 YYREEE (reference sequence). The V gene end was trimmed by 4 bases and the J gene end by 7 bases; junction bases not matched to a gene: 6.

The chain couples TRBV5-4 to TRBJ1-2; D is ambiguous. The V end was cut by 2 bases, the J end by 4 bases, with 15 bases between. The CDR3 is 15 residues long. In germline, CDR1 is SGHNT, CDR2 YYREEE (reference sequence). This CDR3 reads CASSFYSRDSYGYTF. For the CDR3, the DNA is TGTGCCAGCAGCTTTTACTCAAGGGATTCCTATGGCTACACCTTC.

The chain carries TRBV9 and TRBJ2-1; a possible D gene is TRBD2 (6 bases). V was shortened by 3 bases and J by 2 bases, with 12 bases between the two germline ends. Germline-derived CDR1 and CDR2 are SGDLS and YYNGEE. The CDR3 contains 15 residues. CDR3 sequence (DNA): TGTGCCAGCAGCGCGTACGGGACTCCCTACAATGAGCAGTTCTTC. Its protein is CASSAYGTPYNEQFF.

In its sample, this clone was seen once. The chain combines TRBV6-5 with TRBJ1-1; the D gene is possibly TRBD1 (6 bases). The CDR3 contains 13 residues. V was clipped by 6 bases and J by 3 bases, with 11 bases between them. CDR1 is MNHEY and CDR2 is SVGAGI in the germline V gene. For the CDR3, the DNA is TGTGCCAGCAGCCCCCAGGGGCACACTGAAGCTTTCTTT. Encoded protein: CASSPQGHTEAFF.

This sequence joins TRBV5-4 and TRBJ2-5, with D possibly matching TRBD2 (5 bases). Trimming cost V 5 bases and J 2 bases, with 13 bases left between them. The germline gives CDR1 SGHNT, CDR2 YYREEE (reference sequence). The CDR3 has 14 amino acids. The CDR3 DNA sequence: TGTGCCAGCAGTTATTGGACTGAGCAAGAGACCCAGTACTTC. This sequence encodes CASSYWTEQETQYF. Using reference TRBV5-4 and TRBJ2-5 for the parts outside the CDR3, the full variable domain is ETGVTQSPTHLIKTRGQQVTLRCSSQSGHNTVSWYQQALGQGPQFIFQYYREEENGRGNFPPRFSGLQFPNYSSELNVNALELDDSALYLCASSYWTEQETQYFGPGTRLLVL.